Listed below are T cell receptor beta chains from one sample, sequenced in a study of radiation and T cells in renal cell carcinoma. Clones were sequenced by immunoSEQ multiplex PCR, and TCRdb holds only the in-frame ones, with some missing. The table shows about 150,000 clones, with roughly 90% occurring only once. The source material was blood, sampled from a patient whose treatment included radiotherapy and nephrectomy. The receptors here all came from a woman aged 45-59 years with renal cell carcinoma. Both conserved end residues are part of each CDR3. D genes are given only for firm matches. Only part of the rows carry a size: once, few, many, or a class if the clone is expanded.

clone size	J gene	D gene	V gene	CDR3 protein	CDR3 DNA
NA	TRBJ2-7	TRBD1	TRBV6-1	CASSALTGSYEQYF	TGTGCCAGCAGTGCCCTGACAGGGTCCTACGAGCAGTACTTC
NA	TRBJ2-2	NA	TRBV30	CAWGWYTGELFF	TGTGCCTGGGGTTGGTACACCGGGGAGCTGTTTTTT
NA	TRBJ2-2	NA	TRBV5-1	CASSLVAGNTGELFF	TGCGCCAGCAGCTTGGTGGCGGGGAACACCGGGGAGCTGTTTTTT
once	TRBJ2-7	TRBD1	TRBV5-1	CASSLPGQGGEQYF	TGCGCCAGCAGCCTCCCGGGACAGGGAGGCGAGCAGTACTTC
NA	TRBJ2-7	NA	TRBV6-5	CASRQRRTYEQYF	TGTGCCAGCAGGCAGCGGAGGACCTACGAGCAGTACTTC
NA	TRBJ1-4	TRBD1	TRBV10-3	CAIRQGIYEKLFF	TGTGCCATCCGACAGGGGATCTATGAAAAACTGTTTTTT
NA	TRBJ2-7	TRBD1	TRBV27	CASQDRAPTGEQYF	TGTGCCAGTCAGGACAGGGCTCCTACCGGCGAGCAGTACTTC
NA	TRBJ1-1	TRBD1	TRBV5-1	CASSSSGQANTEAFF	TGCGCCAGCAGCTCGAGTGGACAGGCGAACACTGAAGCTTTCTTT
NA	TRBJ2-3	NA	TRBV5-1	CASSIRQEISDTQYF	TGCGCCAGCAGCATTAGACAGGAAATATCAGATACGCAGTATTTT
NA	TRBJ2-1	NA	TRBV11-2	CASVRGGLPVF	TGTGCCAGCGTCAGGGGGGGGTTGCCAGTCTTC
NA	TRBJ1-2	NA	TRBV19	CASSIDTNYGYTF	TGTGCCAGTAGTATCGACACTAACTATGGCTACACCTTC
NA	TRBJ1-3	NA	TRBV2	CASRGGTPNSGNTIYF	TGTGCCAGCAGAGGGGGGACGCCCAACTCTGGAAACACCATATATTTT
NA	TRBJ1-4	NA	TRBV4-2	CASSQTPGREKLFF	TGTGCCAGCAGCCAGACCCCGGGCAGGGAAAAACTGTTTTTT
NA	TRBJ1-2	TRBD1	TRBV6-6	CASSSNGQGGYTF	TGTGCCAGCAGTTCAAACGGACAGGGTGGCTACACCTTC
NA	TRBJ1-1	NA	TRBV5-1	CASRVGGNTEAFF	TGCGCCAGCAGGGTGGGGGGGAACACTGAAGCTTTCTTT